The source of this T cell receptor beta chain is a study of siplizumab effects on memory and regulatory T cells. Points from the study as a whole: Confirmation that proliferating Tregs from siplizumab cultures had suppressive function was not obtained. In siplizumab conditions, mappable alloreactive CD4+ clones averaged about 69% Treg-derived, against under 30% in controls.

As to this clone: The antigen remains unidentified.

Clones were sequenced by immunoSEQ multiplex PCR, and TCRdb holds only the in-frame ones, with some missing. The data contain 85,000 or so clones, approximately 95% of them singletons. The V gene lost 3 bases and the J gene lost 6 bases, with 10 bases spanning the gap. Germline assignment: CDR1 SGHNT and CDR2 YYREEE (reference sequence). The CDR3 is made up of 13 amino acids. Sequenced input: CD8+ T cells sorted from blood. V gene TRBV5-4 combines with J gene TRBJ2-1; perhaps TRBD1 as D (6 bases). The receptor comes from a human donor in good health. The chain's CDR3 is CASSSTGSNEQFF. The CDR3 region has the DNA TGTGCCAGCAGCTCTACAGGGAGCAATGAGCAGTTCTTC.